This T cell receptor (beta chain) was profiled in a study of cytomegalovirus exposure and HLA in healthy donors. General study results and limits: Later examination showed HLA-associated TCR beta chains had greater clonal expansion than equally common others. A prior analysis recorded that most TCR beta V segments were productive about 87% or about 30% of the time. Later analysis associated a missense DCLRE1C variant with TCR beta V- and J-gene trimming.

Note on this clone: Its antigen is unknown.

With 60 Vbeta and 13 Jbeta primers, the PCR was carried out. The data were produced by immunoSEQ multiplex PCR, yet TCRdb's version contains in-frame clones alone and is incomplete. The table shows about 150,000 clones, with about 85% occurring only once. Nobody recorded the CMV serostatus of this donor. Per the germline V gene, CDR1 is LGHNA and CDR2 is YSLEER. The CDR3 runs to 18 residues. V lost 4 bases and J 0 bases, leaving 21 bases between the germline ends. The sequenced sample consisted of PBMCs. This TCR derives from a human donor in good health. This sequence joins TRBV4-3 and TRBJ1-1; possibly TRBD1 for D (6 bases). CDR3 nucleotide sequence: TGCGCCAGCAGCCCTTTGGGGGCCTCTCCCCTGATGAACACTGAAGCTTTCTTT. Translating gives CASSPLGASPLMNTEAFF.